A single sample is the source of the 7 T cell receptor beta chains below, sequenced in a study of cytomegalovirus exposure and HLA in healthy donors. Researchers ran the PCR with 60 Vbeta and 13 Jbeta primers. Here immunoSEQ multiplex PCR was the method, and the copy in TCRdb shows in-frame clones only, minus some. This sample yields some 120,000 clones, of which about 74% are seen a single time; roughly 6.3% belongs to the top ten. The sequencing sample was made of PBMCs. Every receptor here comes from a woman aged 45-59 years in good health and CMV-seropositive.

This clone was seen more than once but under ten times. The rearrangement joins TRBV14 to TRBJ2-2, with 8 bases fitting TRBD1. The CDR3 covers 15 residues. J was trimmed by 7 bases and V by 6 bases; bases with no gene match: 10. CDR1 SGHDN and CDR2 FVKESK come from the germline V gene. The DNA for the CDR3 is TGTGCCAGCAGGAGACAGGGGCAAGTGTTCGGGGAGCTGTTTTTT. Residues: CASRRQGQVFGELFF.

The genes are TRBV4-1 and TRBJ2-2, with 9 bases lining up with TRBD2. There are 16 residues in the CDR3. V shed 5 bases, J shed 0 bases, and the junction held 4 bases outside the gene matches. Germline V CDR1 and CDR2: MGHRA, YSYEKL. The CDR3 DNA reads TGCGCCAGCAGCATCCGACTAGCGGCGAACACCGGGGAGCTGTTTTTT. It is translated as CASSIRLAANTGELFF.

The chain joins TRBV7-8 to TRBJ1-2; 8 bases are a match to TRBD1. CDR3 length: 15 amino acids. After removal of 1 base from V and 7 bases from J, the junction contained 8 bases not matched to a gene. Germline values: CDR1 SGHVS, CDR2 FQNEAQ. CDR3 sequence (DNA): TGTGCCAGCAGCTTAGTGACCCAGGGGGCGCGTGGCTACACCTTC. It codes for CASSLVTQGARGYTF.

The CDR3 coding sequence is TGCGCCAGCACCGCCCGAGGGAGCTCTGGAAACACCATATATTTT. Its translation: CASTARGSSGNTIYF. This rearrangement joins TRBV23-1 to TRBJ1-3; unclear D gene. TRBV23-1 falls under the ORF class, with uncertain function. Trimming shortened V by 7 bases and J by 0 bases, and 13 bases separated the two germline ends. The CDR3 spans 15 residues.

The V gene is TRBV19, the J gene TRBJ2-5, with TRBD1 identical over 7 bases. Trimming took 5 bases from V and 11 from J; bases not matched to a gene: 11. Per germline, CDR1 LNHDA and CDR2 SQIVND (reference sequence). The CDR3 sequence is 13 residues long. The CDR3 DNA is TGTGCCAGTAGTCGTAACAGGGGTGGAGAGCAGTACTTC. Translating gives CASSRNRGGEQYF.

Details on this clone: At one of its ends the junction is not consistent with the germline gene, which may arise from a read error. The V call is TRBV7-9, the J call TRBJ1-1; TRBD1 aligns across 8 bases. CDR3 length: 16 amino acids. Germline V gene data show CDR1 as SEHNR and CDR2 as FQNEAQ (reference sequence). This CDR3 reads CSSSPRTGIYRGEAFF. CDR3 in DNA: TGTTCCAGCAGCCCCCGGACAGGGATCTATAGGGGCGAAGCTTTCTTT.

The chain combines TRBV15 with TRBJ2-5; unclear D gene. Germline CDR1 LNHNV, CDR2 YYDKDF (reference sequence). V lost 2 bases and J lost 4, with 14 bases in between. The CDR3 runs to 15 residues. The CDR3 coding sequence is TGTGCCACCAGCAGAAACCCCTGGGCCCCAGAGACCCAGTACTTC. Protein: CATSRNPWAPETQYF.